This T cell receptor beta chain appears in the sequencing data of a study of tumor and adjacent non-tumor tissue in lung cancer. Germline lookup yields CDR1 ENHRY and CDR2 SYGVKD. CDR3 length equals 15 residues. A modified ARM-PCR protocol with three rounds of nested PCR amplified TCRbeta. TCRdb used MiXCR to reprocess the multiplex PCR reads, holding one entry per CDR3 protein. The table includes 75,000 to 95,000 distinct CDR3 sequences, more than 75% detected once. This sample's RNA came from whole unsorted tissue. More than 3 cm separated this lung sample from the edge of the tumor. Regarding this clonotype: One end of the junction varies from germline; a read error may be responsible.

The rearrangement joins TRBV10-3 to TRBJ1-1; the D gene is possibly TRBD1 (5 bases). The receptor's source is a woman between 50 and 59 years old with non-small cell lung cancer. The specimen was distant non-tumor lung tissue. The CDR3 sequence: CAISESPRENTEAFF. Written as DNA, the CDR3 is TGTGCCATCAGTGAGTCGCCCAGGGAGAACACAGAAGCTTTCTTC.